One and the same sample provided the 23 T cell receptor beta chains below, sequenced in a study of cytomegalovirus exposure and HLA in healthy donors. In the PCR, 60 Vbeta and 13 Jbeta primers were used. Method: immunoSEQ multiplex PCR; TCRdb's copy keeps in-frame clones and lacks some. This sample carries 150,000 or so clones, 75% of them seen once, and the ten largest clones take about 10%. Source material: PBMCs. The receptors stem from a man aged 18 to 30 in good health and CMV-seropositive.

The V call is TRBV6-1, the J call TRBJ2-5, with 7 bases identical to TRBD1. The J call could be wrong; TRBJ2-7 is a better fit for the DNA end. CDR3 length: 14 amino acids. CDR1 MNHNS and CDR2 SASEGT come from the germline V gene. CDR3 nucleotides: TGTGCCAGCAGTCCCCGGACAGGACCCTACGAGCAGTACTTC. Translating gives CASSPRTGPYEQYF.

The chain couples TRBV5-1 to TRBJ2-1, with a weak D call TRBD2 (7 bases). This CDR3 has 17 residues. Germline lookup yields CDR1 SGHRS and CDR2 YFSETQ. V was pared by 1 base and J by 2 bases, with 16 bases between. The CDR3 DNA reads TGCGCCAGCAGCTTGCCGGGGGCTAGCGGCGCCTACAATGAGCAGTTCTTC. It translates to CASSLPGASGAYNEQFF.

This sequence joins TRBV4-2 and TRBJ2-7; 7 positions match TRBD2. With 0 bases clipped from V and 3 bases from J, the junction kept 8 bases outside the gene matches. The CDR3 has 16 amino acids. CDR1 and CDR2 from the germline V gene are LGHNA and YNFKEQ. CDR3 sequence: CASSQEMGERGYEQYF. DNA for the CDR3: TGTGCCAGCAGCCAAGAGATGGGGGAGCGGGGCTACGAGCAGTACTTC.

This chain joins TRBV28 and TRBJ1-4; a weak D match, TRBD1 (6 bases). Germline CDR1 MDHEN, CDR2 SYDVKM. Trimming cost V 6 bases and J 0 bases, with 23 bases left between them. This CDR3 contains 19 residues. CDR3 nucleotide sequence: TGTGCCAGCAGCCCACACCGGGGGGCGGAAGGTGCAACTAATGAAAAACTGTTTTTT. Its translation: CASSPHRGAEGATNEKLFF.

The V gene is TRBV5-6, the J gene TRBJ2-2; 10 positions match TRBD1. The CDR3 length is 17 residues. Germline V gene data show CDR1 as SGHDT and CDR2 as YYEEEE. With V trimmed by 4 bases and J by 6 bases, 12 bases remained unmatched. The DNA of the CDR3 is TGTGCCAGCAGCCCCTTGGGGGGACAGGGGAGCCCCGGGGAGCTGTTTTTT. It is translated as CASSPLGGQGSPGELFF. Supplemented by reference TRBV5-6 and TRBJ2-2, the full variable domain reads DAGVTQSPTHLIKTRGQQVTLRCSPKSGHDTVSWYQQALGQGPQFIFQYYEEEERQRGNFPDRFSGHQFPNYSSELNVNALLLGDSALYLCASSPLGGQGSPGELFFGEGSRLTVL.

This clone is a singleton in its sample. The chain has TRBV5-1 and TRBJ2-3; D might be TRBD2 (6 bases). V lost 4 bases and J 0 bases, leaving 12 bases between the germline ends. The CDR3 covers 15 residues. The V gene's germline CDR1 is SGHRS and CDR2 YFSETQ. The CDR3 nucleotides are TGCGCCAGCAGCCCGGCCGGGACTAGCACAGATACGCAGTATTTT. Its translation is CASSPAGTSTDTQYF.

V and J are TRBV2 and TRBJ2-7, with 10 bases lining up with TRBD1. Per the germline V gene, CDR1 is SNHLY and CDR2 is FYNNEI. This CDR3 spans 14 amino acids. Trimming took 6 bases from V and 6 from J; bases not matched to a gene: 8. The CDR3 is CASSQDRGRCEQYF. In DNA form, the CDR3 reads TGTGCCAGCAGCCAAGACAGGGGGCGCTGCGAGCAGTACTTC.

The chain couples TRBV30 to TRBJ1-5, with D unresolved. The ends were cut back, 5 bases at V and 1 base at J, with 9 bases in the middle. The germline V gene has CDR1 GTSNPN and CDR2 SVGIG (reference sequence). This CDR3 comprises 13 residues. The CDR3 region has the DNA TGTGCCTGGCAAGAGGAGAGCAATCAGCCCCAGCATTTT. This sequence encodes CAWQEESNQPQHF.

This chain connects TRBV7-3 to TRBJ1-1; 7 bases line up with TRBD1. Trimming at V came to 3 bases and at J to 0 bases, leaving 1 base not matched to a gene. The CDR3 contains 14 residues. Germline assignment: CDR1 SGHTA and CDR2 FQGTGA. The CDR3 sequence: CASSLGQMNTEAFF. The CDR3 DNA reads as TGTGCCAGCAGCTTGGGACAGATGAACACTGAAGCTTTCTTT.

The chain links TRBV4-1 to TRBJ2-1, with 10 bases that match TRBD2. The length of the CDR3 is 18 residues. Germline CDR1 is MGHRA and CDR2 is YSYEKL. Trimming removed 3 bases from V and 0 bases from J; junction bases left unmatched: 8. In DNA, the CDR3 is TGCGCCAGCAGCCACGGACTAGCGGCCACCATCTCCTACAATGAGCAGTTCTTC. As protein: CASSHGLAATISYNEQFF.

As concerns this clone: The conserved phenylalanine or tryptophan normally closing the CDR3 is absent here, so this likely arose from a read error. The gene calls are TRBV28 and TRBJ1-1, with 7 bases identical to TRBD1. Germline values: CDR1 MDHEN, CDR2 SYDVKM. V shed 8 bases and J 0 bases; nucleotides not matched to a gene: 6. This CDR3 is 14 amino acids long. The CDR3 sequence: CASRAGGMNTEAFL. The DNA for the CDR3 is TGTGCCAGCCGGGCAGGGGGTATGAACACTGAAGCTTTCCTT.

The chain carries TRBV9 and TRBJ1-2; 8 positions match TRBD1. The CDR3 runs to 15 residues. V trimming: 3 bases; J trimming: 5 bases; junction bases outside the gene matches: 9. Germline CDR1 reads SGDLS; CDR2 reads YYNGEE. The CDR3 reads CASSGQGTDVYGYTF. CDR3 coding DNA: TGTGCCAGCAGCGGACAGGGGACTGACGTATATGGCTACACCTTC.

The V and J genes are TRBV6-1 and TRBJ2-7; the match to TRBD2 covers 9 bases. Trimming took 8 bases from V and 2 from J; bases not matched to a gene: 4. The CDR3 sequence is 13 residues long. Germline V gene lookup returns CDR1 MNHNS and CDR2 SASEGT. The CDR3 sequence: CASLTSGTYEQYF. The CDR3 DNA reads TGTGCCAGCTTGACTAGCGGAACCTACGAGCAGTACTTC.

This sequence joins TRBV19 and TRBJ2-1; 8 bases are a match to TRBD2. The germline V gene encodes CDR1 LNHDA and CDR2 SQIVND (reference sequence). Trimming took 6 bases from V and 4 from J; bases not matched to a gene: 5. The CDR3 loop spans 14 amino acids. The CDR3 loop is CASRGSSGYNEQFF. As DNA, the CDR3 is TGTGCCAGTAGGGGGTCTAGCGGGTACAATGAGCAGTTCTTC. The variable domain in full, with the rest retrieved from reference TRBV19 and TRBJ2-1, is DGGITQSPKYLFRKEGQNVTLSCEQNLNHDAMYWYRQDPGQGLRLIYYSQIVNDFQKGDIAEGYSVSREKKESFPLTVTSAQKNPTAFYLCASRGSSGYNEQFFGPGTRLTVL.

The rearrangement uses TRBV2 and TRBJ2-7; 8 nucleotides line up with TRBD1. Per the germline V gene, CDR1 is SNHLY and CDR2 is FYNNEI. The CDR3 contains 13 residues. V trimming: 5 bases; J trimming: 2 bases; junction bases outside the gene matches: 2. This chain's CDR3 is CASSRQGPYEQYF. CDR3 sequence (DNA): TGTGCCAGCAGTCGACAGGGGCCCTACGAGCAGTACTTC.

The rearrangement joins TRBV30 to TRBJ2-1; 7 bases line up with TRBD2. The length of the CDR3 is 17 residues. CDR1 GTSNPN and CDR2 SVGIG come from the germline V gene (reference sequence). With 0 bases clipped from V and 0 bases from J, the junction kept 8 bases outside the gene matches. DNA for the CDR3: TGTGCCTGGAGTGTATCAAGCGGGATGAGCTCCTACAATGAGCAGTTCTTC. Amino acid sequence: CAWSVSSGMSSYNEQFF.

This clone is a singleton in its sample. The chain is built from TRBV28 and TRBJ2-3, with 9 bases lining up with TRBD1. The V and J ends lost 8 bases and 5 bases, in that order; junction bases with no gene match: 8. This CDR3 contains 14 residues. CDR1 MDHEN and CDR2 SYDVKM come from the germline V gene. Here the CDR3 reads CASFSQGALDTQYF. CDR3 DNA sequence: TGTGCCAGCTTCTCACAGGGGGCTTTAGATACGCAGTATTTT.

The gene calls are TRBV7-9 and TRBJ2-1; TRBD2 agrees at 11 bases. V dropped 3 bases and J dropped 4; count of bases not matched to a gene: 8. CDR3 size: 17 residues. Germline CDR1 SEHNR, CDR2 FQNEAQ (reference sequence). CDR3: CASSFVPGLAVYNEQFF. As DNA, the CDR3 is TGTGCCAGCAGCTTCGTGCCGGGACTAGCGGTTTACAATGAGCAGTTCTTC.

The V and J genes are TRBV19 and TRBJ2-1; TRBD2 matches at 7 bases. V lost 6 bases to trimming and J lost 5 bases; unmatched junction nucleotides: 10. The CDR3 covers 15 residues. Looked up from germline, CDR1 is LNHDA and CDR2 is SQIVND (reference sequence). The CDR3 reads CASSKSSGTNNEQFF. DNA for the CDR3: TGTGCCAGTAGCAAATCTAGCGGAACAAACAATGAGCAGTTCTTC.

This sequence joins TRBV5-4 and TRBJ1-1, with D tentatively TRBD1 (6 bases). This CDR3 is 19 amino acids long. The ends were cut back, 0 bases at V and 3 bases at J, with 24 bases in the middle. CDR1 SGHNT and CDR2 YYREEE come from the germline V gene (reference sequence). Written as DNA, the CDR3 is TGTGCCAGCAGCTTGGAGCCTCTGGCCGAAGGGGCAGGGGACACTGAAGCTTTCTTT. This translates into CASSLEPLAEGAGDTEAFF.

The V call is TRBV6-5, the J call TRBJ1-4; D may be TRBD1 (5 bases). Trimming removed 9 bases at V and 7 bases at J, with 15 bases between. The CDR3 has 13 residues. Germline lookup yields CDR1 MNHEY and CDR2 SVGAGI. The CDR3, as DNA: TGTGCCAGGGGCATGGGGGGAGTTGAAAAACTGTTTTTT. Translation: CARGMGGVEKLFF.

This clone was observed a few times. V and J are TRBV2 and TRBJ2-3, with D unclear. Trimming left V 3 bases short and J 0 bases short, with 13 bases between. The CDR3 contains 16 residues. CDR1 is SNHLY, CDR2 FYNNEI, per germline. The CDR3 here is CASSESGSSSTDTQYF. In DNA form, the CDR3 reads TGTGCCAGCAGTGAGTCCGGGTCCAGTAGCACAGATACGCAGTATTTT.

The CDR3 sequence is CASSSQGRTQYF. The CDR3 nucleotides are TGTGCCAGCAGCTCCCAGGGAAGAACGCAGTATTTT. The chain uses TRBV7-9 and TRBJ2-3, with D perhaps matching TRBD1 (5 bases). The ends were cut back, 4 bases at V and 9 bases at J, with 11 bases in the middle. Looked up from germline, CDR1 is SEHNR and CDR2 is FQNEAQ (reference sequence). This CDR3 is 12 amino acids long.